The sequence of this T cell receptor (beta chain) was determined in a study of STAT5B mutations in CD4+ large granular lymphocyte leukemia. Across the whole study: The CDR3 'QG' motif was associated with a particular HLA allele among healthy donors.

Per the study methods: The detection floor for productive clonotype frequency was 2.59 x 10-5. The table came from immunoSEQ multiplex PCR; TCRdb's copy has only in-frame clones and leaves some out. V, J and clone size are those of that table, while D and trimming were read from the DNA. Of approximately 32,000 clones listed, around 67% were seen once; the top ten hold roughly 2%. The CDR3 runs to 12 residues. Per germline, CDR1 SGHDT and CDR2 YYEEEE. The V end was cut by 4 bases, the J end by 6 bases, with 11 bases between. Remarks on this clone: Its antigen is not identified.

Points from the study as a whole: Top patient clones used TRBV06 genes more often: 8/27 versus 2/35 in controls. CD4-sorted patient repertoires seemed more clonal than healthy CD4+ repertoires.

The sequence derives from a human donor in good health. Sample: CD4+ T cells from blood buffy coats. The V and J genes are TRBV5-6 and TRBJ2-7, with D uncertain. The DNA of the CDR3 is TGTGCCAGCAGCACCGACCCCAGCGAGCAGTACTTC. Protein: CASSTDPSEQYF.